The entry below describes one TCR beta chain. Antigen unknown. This sample stems from a study of CXCR3-negative and CXCR3-positive naive CD8 T cells. General study results and limits: TRB CDR3 properties indicated TCR strength, while surface CD5 was similar across naive subsets. TRB CDR3 hydrophobicity was greater in CXCR3-positive naive cells than in CXCR3-negative naive cells.

Sorting yielded triplicates of around 300,000 cells for each CD8+ T cell subset. Naive CD8+ T cells carried a CD45RO-CCR7+CD27+CD95- phenotype. UMI-labeled 5' RACE yielded the TRB cDNA libraries. TCRdb re-analyzed the 5' RACE reads; it lists each CDR3 protein once, without DNA. The sample includes around 24,000 distinct CDR3 sequences. Sequencing was performed on naive CXCR3- CD8+ T cells from blood. Indicated subset: CD45RO-CCR7+CD27+CD95- naive CD8+ T cells lacking CXCR3 (TNR3-). The source is a human donor in good health. Some clones in this sample may be carry-over from other donors' samples.

This chain's CDR3 is CASSLAGYEEQYF. The rearrangement uses TRBV7-9 and TRBJ2-7. This CDR3 has 13 residues. Germline CDR1 and CDR2: SEHNR and FQNEAQ (reference sequence).